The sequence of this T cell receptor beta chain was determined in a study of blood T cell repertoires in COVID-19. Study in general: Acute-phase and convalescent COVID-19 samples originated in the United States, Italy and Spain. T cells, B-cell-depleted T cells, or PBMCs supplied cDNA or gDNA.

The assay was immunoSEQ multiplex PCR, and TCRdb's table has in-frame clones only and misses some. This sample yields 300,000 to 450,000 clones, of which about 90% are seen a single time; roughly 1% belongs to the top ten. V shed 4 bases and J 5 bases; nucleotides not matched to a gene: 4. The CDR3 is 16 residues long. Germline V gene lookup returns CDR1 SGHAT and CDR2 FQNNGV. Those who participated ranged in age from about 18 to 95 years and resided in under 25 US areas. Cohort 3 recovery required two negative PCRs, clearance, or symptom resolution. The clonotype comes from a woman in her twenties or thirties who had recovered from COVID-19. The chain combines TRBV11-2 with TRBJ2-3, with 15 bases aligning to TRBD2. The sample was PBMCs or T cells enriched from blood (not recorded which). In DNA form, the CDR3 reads TGTGCCAGCAGCTCGGGACTAGCGGGGGGAGGAGATACGCAGTATTTT. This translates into CASSSGLAGGGDTQYF.